These 30 T cell receptor beta chains share one sample of origin, sequenced in a study of T-cell reconstitution after alpha-beta-depleted transplantation in children. The TCRbeta library was prepared with unique molecular identifiers. TCRdb itself ran the PCR reads through MiXCR, one entry per CDR3 protein. The sample gives 700,000 or so distinct CDR3 sequences, around 14% of which show up once; 0.79% is in the top ten. Sequencing used PBMCs, obtained before TCRalphabeta/CD19-depleted stem cell transplant. Receptor source: a girl aged 2 to 9 with congenital amegakaryocytic thrombocytopenia, due to receive a stem cell transplant.

The rearrangement links TRBV19 to TRBJ1-5; no definite D call. V was clipped by 4 bases and J by 9 bases, with 13 bases between them. This CDR3 comprises 13 residues. CDR1 and CDR2 (germline): LNHDA, SQIVND (reference sequence). This CDR3 is CASSTQSLGPQHF. In nucleotides, the CDR3 is TGTGCCAGTAGTACCCAATCTCTGGGGCCCCAGCATTTT.

This clonotype was seen a few times. This chain joins TRBV7-6 and TRBJ2-4, with D uncertain. The CDR3 totals 17 residues. V was shortened by 3 bases and J by 1 base, with 16 bases between the two germline ends. Germline V gives CDR1 SGHVS, CDR2 FNYEAQ. CDR3 sequence: CASSLGLGRAAKNIQYF. As DNA, the CDR3 is TGTGCCAGCAGCTTGGGCCTCGGCCGTGCGGCCAAAAACATTCAGTACTTC.

This chain joins TRBV6-5 and TRBJ2-5; 10 bases match TRBD2. This CDR3 contains 16 residues. Germline CDR1 MNHEY, CDR2 SVGAGI. J was trimmed by 2 bases and V by 4 bases; bases with no gene match: 7. In DNA form, the CDR3 reads TGTGCCAGCAGTTTAGGGCTAGCGGGAGAACAAGAGACCCAGTACTTC. Its protein product is CASSLGLAGEQETQYF.

The sample holds many counts of this clonotype. This chain connects TRBV27 to TRBJ2-4, with D hard to call. This CDR3 contains 15 residues. The V end was cut by 6 bases, the J end by 1 base, with 13 bases between. CDR1 and CDR2 (germline): MNHEY, SMNVEV (reference sequence). CDR3 sequence: CASSQRTSAKNIQYF. The DNA of the CDR3 is TGTGCCAGCAGCCAAAGAACTTCCGCCAAAAACATTCAGTACTTC.

This clonotype was seen repeatedly, ten times or more. The V gene is TRBV20-1, the J gene TRBJ2-5; 10 bases are a match to TRBD2. CDR3 length: 15 amino acids. The J segment lost 1 base and the V segment lost 1 base, leaving 3 bases of the junction unmatched. Germline assignment: CDR1 DFQATT and CDR2 SNEGSKA (reference sequence). CDR3 region: CSARASGSSQETQYF. The DNA for the CDR3 is TGCAGTGCTAGAGCTAGCGGGAGTTCCCAAGAGACCCAGTACTTC.

The chain has TRBV4-1 and TRBJ2-7; no reliable D call. The germline CDR1 and CDR2 sequences are MGHRA and YSYEKL. The V gene lost 0 bases and the J gene lost 6 bases, with 9 bases spanning the gap. This CDR3 comprises 13 residues. The DNA for the CDR3 is TGCGCCAGCAGCCAAGAAAACCAGCTCGAGCAGTACTTC. Its translation is CASSQENQLEQYF.

In this sample, this clonotype turned up many times. This chain connects TRBV7-2 to TRBJ2-7, with a tentative D call TRBD1 (6 bases). The V end was cut by 5 bases, the J end by 4 bases, with 9 bases between. Germline V gives CDR1 SGHTA, CDR2 FQGNSA. The CDR3 has 12 amino acids. The CDR3 region is CASSQQGYEQYF. In nucleotides, the CDR3 is TGTGCCAGCAGCCAACAGGGATACGAGCAGTACTTC.

This clonotype was detected many times. The chain recombines TRBV12-3 or TRBV12-4 with TRBJ2-2; 7 positions match TRBD1. The trim removed 6 bases at V and 0 bases at J, leaving 4 bases unmatched. The CDR3 has 15 residues. CDR3 loop: CASRLQGANTGELFF. The CDR3 bases are TGTGCCAGCAGGCTGCAGGGGGCGAACACCGGGGAGCTGTTTTTT.

The chain combines TRBV10-3 with TRBJ2-1; TRBD1 matches at 8 bases. Germline V gives CDR1 ENHRY, CDR2 SYGVKD. The trim removed 2 bases at V and 6 bases at J, leaving 3 bases unmatched. The CDR3 covers 14 residues. The CDR3 DNA follows: TGTGCCATCAGTGAGGGACAGGGCCCCAATGAGCAGTTCTTC. Encoded protein: CAISEGQGPNEQFF.

This clonotype was found many times. The J gene is TRBJ1-1, the V gene TRBV7-9; D remains ambiguous. Germline V CDR1 and CDR2: SEHNR, FQNEAQ (reference sequence). Trimming took off 7 bases at V and 2 bases at J, with 17 bases between the two ends. The CDR3 runs 15 residues. Here the CDR3 reads CASIPDNRANTEAFF. CDR3 DNA: TGTGCCAGCATCCCAGACAACAGAGCAAACACTGAAGCTTTCTTT.

The V and J genes are TRBV11-3 and TRBJ1-6; D gene unclear. Per the germline V gene, CDR1 is SGHNT and CDR2 is YENEEA. CDR3 length: 13 amino acids. Trimming shortened V by 5 bases and J by 10 bases, and 12 bases separated the two germline ends. CDR3 sequence: CASSTDPVSPLHF. In DNA, the CDR3 is TGTGCCAGCAGCACGGACCCTGTGTCACCCCTCCACTTT.

At least ten counts were recorded for this clonotype. The chain uses TRBV20-1 and TRBJ2-4; possible D gene TRBD2, 7 bases. V dropped 3 bases and J dropped 8 bases, with 14 bases sitting between them. Germline CDR1 reads DFQATT; CDR2 reads SNEGSKA (reference sequence). CDR3 length: 13 residues. The CDR3 coding sequence is TGCAGTGCTAGTCTCGGCGGGGGCTACATTCAGTACTTC. Its translation: CSASLGGGYIQYF.

This clonotype was observed a handful of times. V gene TRBV20-1 combines with J gene TRBJ2-7; D is uncertain. There are 14 residues in the CDR3. Trimming removed 3 bases from V and 5 bases from J, with 17 bases in between. Germline assignment: CDR1 DFQATT and CDR2 SNEGSKA (reference sequence). Here the CDR3 reads CSASFGSSSNEQYF. CDR3 DNA: TGCAGTGCTAGTTTCGGTTCATCATCTAACGAGCAGTACTTC.

This clonotype was seen repeatedly, ten times or more. The rearrangement uses TRBV5-1 and TRBJ2-2, with 9 bases identical to TRBD1. V dropped 0 bases and J dropped 5; count of bases not matched to a gene: 2. The CDR3 extends over 15 amino acids. Germline V gene lookup returns CDR1 SGHRS and CDR2 YFSETQ. The CDR3 nucleotides read TGCGCCAGCAGCTTGGAGGGACAGGGAACCGGGGAGCTGTTTTTT. Translation: CASSLEGQGTGELFF.

This clonotype came up a few times. The chain is built from TRBV27 and TRBJ2-3; 14 nucleotides line up with TRBD2. The V gene end was trimmed by 0 bases and the J gene end by 0 bases; junction bases not matched to a gene: 17. Germline loops: CDR1 MNHEY, CDR2 SMNVEV (reference sequence). This CDR3 region has 23 residues. The CDR3: CASSLSTRGSRLAGGPSTDTQYF. The CDR3, as DNA: TGTGCCAGCAGTTTATCCACCCGTGGCTCGAGACTAGCGGGAGGGCCCAGCACAGATACGCAGTATTTT.

This clonotype has a handful of counts. The CDR3 is CASSRGTGTEAFF. CDR3 DNA: TGTGCCAGCAGCCGAGGGACAGGGACTGAAGCTTTCTTT. The V gene is TRBV7-9, the J gene TRBJ1-1, with TRBD1 matching over 9 bases. Germline V gene lookup returns CDR1 SEHNR and CDR2 FQNEAQ (reference sequence). The CDR3 spans 13 residues. The ends lost 5 bases at V and 5 bases at J; junction bases unmatched: 3.

In this sample, this clonotype turned up a few times. V gene TRBV3-1 combines with J gene TRBJ2-7, with D possibly TRBD2 on 6 matching bases. The CDR3 totals 12 residues. The V gene's germline CDR1 is LGHDT and CDR2 YNNKEL (reference sequence). V was pared by 2 bases and J by 5 bases, with 7 bases between. The CDR3 loop reads CASSQRRDEQYF. As DNA, the CDR3 is TGTGCCAGCAGCCAACGGAGGGACGAGCAGTACTTC.

This clonotype was counted between two and nine times. The V gene is TRBV5-5, the J gene TRBJ2-3; no definite D call. V was clipped by 4 bases and J by 4 bases, with 13 bases between them. This CDR3 comprises 14 residues. CDR1 SGHKS and CDR2 YYEKEE come from the germline V gene (reference sequence). The CDR3 DNA reads as TGTGCCAGCAGCCCAATTTACCCCCCAGATACGCAGTATTTT. This gives the protein CASSPIYPPDTQYF.

This clonotype occurred many times. CDR3: CASSLPAGTTDTQYF. CDR3 sequence (DNA): TGCGCCAGCAGCTTGCCGGCAGGGACCACAGATACGCAGTATTTT. The genes are TRBV5-1 and TRBJ2-3; perhaps D is TRBD1 or TRBD2 (5 bases each). The germline V gene encodes CDR1 SGHRS and CDR2 YFSETQ. Deletions cut 1 base from V and 2 bases from J, with 11 bases between. CDR3 length equals 15 residues.

This clonotype was detected many times. This chain uses TRBV7-7 with TRBJ2-2; 11 bases align to TRBD2. The CDR3 runs to 16 residues. Germline trimming cut 6 bases from V and 2 bases from J; bases unmatched to any gene: 5. Germline V gene lookup returns CDR1 SSHAT and CDR2 FNYEAQ (reference sequence). CDR3 amino acids: CASRRGLAENTGELFF. CDR3 DNA sequence: TGTGCCAGCAGACGGGGACTAGCGGAAAACACCGGGGAGCTGTTTTTT.

The chain combines TRBV5-6 with TRBJ2-1; D unresolved. Trimming took off 2 bases at V and 4 bases at J, with 10 bases between the two ends. The CDR3 is 14 amino acids. Germline V gene sequence: CDR1 SGHDT, CDR2 YYEEEE. DNA for the CDR3: TGTGCCAGCAGCTTTATCTCTCGGTACAATGAGCAGTTCTTC. Its protein is CASSFISRYNEQFF.

This clonotype was counted only a few times. The CDR3 DNA is TGTGCCAGCAGCCGTTGGATTCCCAGACCGTTCGGGTTCCCAGAGACCCAGTACTTC. This codes for CASSRWIPRPFGFPETQYF. The chain employs TRBV3-1 and TRBJ2-5; D is uncertain. V was shortened by 4 bases and J by 4 bases, with 28 bases between the two germline ends. This CDR3 has 19 amino acids. The germline gives CDR1 LGHDT, CDR2 YNNKEL (reference sequence).

This clonotype was found many times. The chain carries TRBV5-1 and TRBJ2-1, with TRBD2 matching over 12 bases. Germline CDR1 is SGHRS and CDR2 is YFSETQ. Trimming removed 3 bases from V and 11 bases from J; junction bases left unmatched: 9. This CDR3 is 15 amino acids long. The CDR3 loop reads CASSYRTSGTMKQFF. The CDR3 DNA follows: TGCGCCAGCAGCTACCGGACTAGCGGGACAATGAAGCAGTTCTTC. Complete variable domain (other parts from reference TRBV5-1 and TRBJ2-1): KAGVTQTPRYLIKTRGQQVTLSCSPISGHRSVSWYQQTPGQGLQFLFEYFSETQRNKGNFPGRFSGRQFSNSRSEMNVSTLELGDSALYLCASSYRTSGTMKQFFGPGTRLTVL.

This clonotype was seen more than once but under ten times. The genes are TRBV7-9 and TRBJ2-1; 9 nucleotides match TRBD2. This CDR3 has 15 amino acids. Trimming removed 4 bases from V and 2 bases from J; junction bases left unmatched: 3. Looked up from germline, CDR1 is SEHNR and CDR2 is FQNEAQ (reference sequence). The CDR3 DNA reads TGTGCCAGCAGCTCAAGGACTAGCGCCTACAATGAGCAGTTCTTC. It codes for CASSSRTSAYNEQFF.

Ten or more counts support this clonotype. CDR3 protein: CATSRVGGTNTGELFF. CDR3 sequence (DNA): TGTGCCACCAGCAGAGTTGGCGGGACGAACACCGGGGAGCTGTTTTTT. The rearrangement links TRBV15 to TRBJ2-2; possibly TRBD2 for D (6 bases). The V gene's germline CDR1 is LNHNV and CDR2 YYDKDF (reference sequence). The CDR3 spans 16 residues. Trimming took 1 base from V and 0 from J, leaving 9 bases between them.

The table lists this clonotype with many counts. The rearrangement links TRBV7-8 to TRBJ1-2; possibly TRBD1 for D (5 bases). CDR1 and CDR2 from the germline V gene are SGHVS and FQNEAQ. The CDR3 consists of 13 residues. With 5 bases removed from V and 8 bases from J, the gap between germline ends came to 15 bases. The CDR3 here is CASSGRGSWGYTF. DNA for the CDR3: TGTGCCAGCAGCGGAAGGGGATCGTGGGGCTACACCTTC.

This chain connects TRBV5-1 to TRBJ1-3; D is unresolved. This CDR3 spans 13 amino acids. V gave up 2 bases and J gave up 3 bases, with 6 bases separating them. Germline CDR1 reads SGHRS; CDR2 reads YFSETQ. The CDR3 loop reads CASSFRDGNTIYF. CDR3 DNA sequence: TGCGCCAGCAGCTTTAGAGATGGAAACACCATATATTTT.

CDR3 sequence: CSASLWARTDYGYTF. The CDR3 nucleotides read TGCAGTGCTAGTTTATGGGCAAGGACAGACTATGGCTACACCTTC. V gene TRBV20-1 combines with J gene TRBJ1-2, with D possibly matching TRBD1 (6 bases). CDR3 length: 15 amino acids. Trimming removed 3 bases at V and 3 bases at J, with 17 bases between. The germline CDR1 and CDR2 sequences are DFQATT and SNEGSKA (reference sequence).

Only one count was recorded for this clonotype. The chain combines TRBV12-5 with TRBJ2-7; D ambiguous. Germline values: CDR1 LGHNT, CDR2 FRNRAP. CDR3 length: 14 residues. Trimming cost V 3 bases and J 1 base, with 10 bases left between them. DNA of the CDR3: TGTGCTAGTGGTTTCACCTACGGGTCCTACGAGCAGTACTTC. Its protein product is CASGFTYGSYEQYF.

In its sample, this clonotype was seen many times. The chain employs TRBV7-2 and TRBJ2-5, with D possibly called TRBD1 or TRBD2 (5 bases each). There are 14 residues in the CDR3. Trimming pared 5 bases from V and 9 bases from J, leaving 19 bases between. CDR1 SGHTA and CDR2 FQGNSA come from the germline V gene. In DNA form, the CDR3 reads TGTGCCAGCAGCCGAGTCGGGACGGAAATTGCCCAGTACTTC. Protein product: CASSRVGTEIAQYF.